The rows below give T cell receptor beta chains drawn from one sample of a study of PD-1 blockade in mismatch repair-deficient tumors. The data were produced by immunoSEQ multiplex PCR, yet TCRdb's version contains in-frame clones alone and is incomplete. This table has about 68,000 clones, around 73% appearing once. The material was peripheral blood, obtained 2 weeks after starting pembrolizumab. The receptors derive from an adult with mismatch repair-deficient cancer. CDR3s include the opening cysteine and the closing phenylalanine or tryptophan. Fields, in order: D gene, V gene, J gene, CDR3 length, clone size, CDR3 DNA, CDR3 protein. A D gene is named only where the DNA matches it firmly. A clone size is listed for some rows: how often the clone was seen (once, few, many), or a class if it is expanded.

d_gene: TRBD1
v_gene: TRBV5-1
j_gene: TRBJ2-1
len: 13
abundance: once
CDR3nt: TGCGCCAGCAGCAGGGACAGGGCGAATGAGCAGTTCTTC
CDR3aa: CASSRDRANEQFF

d_gene: .
v_gene: TRBV28
j_gene: TRBJ2-7
len: 14
abundance: .
CDR3nt: TGTGCCAGTCTCTCAGGGGGGGTGAAATGGGAGCAGTACTTC
CDR3aa: CASLSGGVKWEQYF

d_gene: .
v_gene: TRBV5-1
j_gene: TRBJ2-7
len: 13
abundance: .
CDR3nt: TGCGCCAGCAGCGCAGAGGGTATGGACGAGCAGTACTTC
CDR3aa: CASSAEGMDEQYF

d_gene: .
v_gene: TRBV19
j_gene: TRBJ1-5
len: 13
abundance: few
CDR3nt: TGTGCCAGTAGCGAGCTCCTCAATCAGCCCCAGCATTTT
CDR3aa: CASSELLNQPQHF

d_gene: .
v_gene: TRBV6-5
j_gene: TRBJ1-5
len: 14
abundance: .
CDR3nt: TGTGCCAGCAGTTACTCGTCCAGGGCCCAGCCCCAGCATTTT
CDR3aa: CASSYSSRAQPQHF

d_gene: TRBD1
v_gene: TRBV7-2
j_gene: TRBJ1-2
len: 14
abundance: few
CDR3nt: TGTGCCAGCAGCCCGGGACAGGGGAACTATGGCTACACCTTC
CDR3aa: CASSPGQGNYGYTF

d_gene: TRBD1
v_gene: TRBV29-1
j_gene: TRBJ1-1
len: 12
abundance: .
CDR3nt: TGCAGCGTTAGGACAGGGAACACTGAAGCTTTCTTT
CDR3aa: CSVRTGNTEAFF

d_gene: .
v_gene: TRBV7-6
j_gene: TRBJ2-2
len: 14
abundance: .
CDR3nt: TGTGCCAGCAGATTTAATAGGGACACCGGGGAGCTGTTTTTT
CDR3aa: CASRFNRDTGELFF

d_gene: .
v_gene: TRBV6-6
j_gene: TRBJ1-1
len: 16
abundance: .
CDR3nt: TGTGCCAGCAGTTTTCCCCTCGACGGTTCGAACACTGAAGCTTTCTTT
CDR3aa: CASSFPLDGSNTEAFF

d_gene: TRBD1
v_gene: TRBV29-1
j_gene: TRBJ2-1
len: 13
abundance: .
CDR3nt: TGCAGCGTTGAAAAGGGACAGGGGAATGAGCAGTTCTTC
CDR3aa: CSVEKGQGNEQFF

d_gene: .
v_gene: TRBV5-4
j_gene: TRBJ2-1
len: 15
abundance: .
CDR3nt: TGTGCCAGCAGCTTGGTGGGAGCGTCCTACAATGAGCAGTTCTTC
CDR3aa: CASSLVGASYNEQFF

d_gene: .
v_gene: TRBV2
j_gene: TRBJ1-1
len: 11
abundance: .
CDR3nt: TGTGCCAGCAGGGGGGGGCTGGAAGCTTTCTTT
CDR3aa: CASRGGLEAFF

d_gene: .
v_gene: TRBV19
j_gene: TRBJ1-5
len: 16
abundance: .
CDR3nt: TGTGCCAGTAGTGGGGGGGGGCGCGGTTTTGAGCAGCCCCAGCATTTT
CDR3aa: CASSGGGRGFEQPQHF

d_gene: .
v_gene: TRBV5-6
j_gene: TRBJ2-2
len: 16
abundance: .
CDR3nt: TGTGCCAGCAGCTCCGACGGGGGGCGTCACACCGGGGAGCTGTTTTTT
CDR3aa: CASSSDGGRHTGELFF